This T cell receptor beta chain was sequenced for a study of blood T cell repertoires in COVID-19. As for the study in general: Both acute and convalescent COVID-19 samples were obtained from the United States, Italy and Spain.

Germline CDR1 and CDR2: SGHRS and YFSETQ. The CDR3 runs 16 residues. V was shortened by 4 bases and J by 0 bases, with 14 bases between the two germline ends. Per the authors' pipeline: How many nucleated cells were present was estimated from reference gene primer amplification. Assay used: immunoSEQ multiplex PCR; TCRdb lists only in-frame clones, some missing. V, J and clone size derive from that table, while D and trimming were established from the DNA sequence. The repertoire consists of 150,000 to 200,000 clones, with around 85% occurring once and the leading ten covering 0.7% to 0.8%. This clone appeared a single time.

The sequence was obtained from a woman in her 70s with acute or convalescent COVID-19. The chain is built from TRBV5-1 and TRBJ1-3; the D gene is possibly TRBD1 (5 bases). Specimen: peripheral blood. The CDR3 DNA reads as TGCGCCAGCAGCACGGCAGGGCCCACCTCTGGAAACACCATATATTTT. Protein sequence: CASSTAGPTSGNTIYF.